The clone carrying this T cell receptor (delta chain) was recorded a few times. Its specificity is not known. The identical CDR3 is also encoded by other nucleotide sequences in the sample. The data originate from a study of Vδ1+ human thymocytes. Extracted RNA was reverse transcribed into cDNA. CDR3 amplicons came from multiplex PCR with pooled V-gene forward and constant-region reverse primers. TCRdb reran clone calling via CATT on the multiplex PCR reads. Counted here are around 26,000 delta-chain clones, about 31% occurring once; the ten biggest clones make up around 1.4%. Germline V gene sequence: CDR1 TSWWSYY, CDR2 QGS. Trimming took 2 bases from V and 0 from J, leaving 37 bases between them. CDR3 length: 24 residues. General study points: In the thymus, TRG and TRD repertoires looked highly polyclonal with Gaussian CDR3 lengths. TRG sequences recurred across donors, whereas TRD sequences stayed essentially private. Despite high sort purity, about 19% of thymic T cell receptor delta sequences were Vdelta2. The authors advised highly purified populations and single-cell validation.

Sequencing was performed on Vdelta1+ gamma-delta thymocytes from the thymus. Specified subset: FACS-sorted CD3+ TCRalphabeta- TCRVdelta1+ TCRVdelta2- thymocytes. The chain couples TRDV1 to TRDJ1, with D possibly TRDD3 on 5 matching bases. The source is a boy in the first two years of life who had congenital heart surgery. The CDR3 DNA reads TGTGCTCTTGGGGAAGCAACAATGCCTGGGCGCTGGAAAGCCACACCGAGAAACACCGATAAACTCATCTTT. It encodes CALGEATMPGRWKATPRNTDKLIF.